The count of the clone carrying this T cell receptor (beta chain) is one. Study members were between about 18 and 100 years old and lived in 24 US regions. Cohort 3 donors were reported recovered after two negative PCRs, clearance, or symptom resolution. The record originates from a study of blood T cell repertoires in COVID-19. Looking at the study overall: Researchers got acute and convalescent COVID-19 samples from the United States, Italy and Spain. T cells, B-cell-depleted T cells, or PBMCs provided the cDNA or gDNA that served as material.

V shed 2 bases and J shed 0 bases, with 8 bases lying between them. CDR1 KGHSH and CDR2 LQKENI come from the germline V gene. The CDR3 extends over 14 amino acids. Using immunoSEQ multiplex PCR, the repertoire was profiled, and TCRdb retains in-frame clones only, with some absent. Of 200,000 to 250,000 clones in the sample, approximately 80% were seen once. The receptor's source is a man in his sixties who had recovered from COVID-19. Material for sequencing was PBMCs or T cells enriched from blood (not recorded which). The chain joins TRBV18 to TRBJ2-7; D perhaps matches TRBD1 (5 bases). CDR3 protein: CASSPEQDSYEQYF. The CDR3 nucleotides are TGTGCCAGCTCACCAGAACAGGACTCCTACGAGCAGTACTTC. The full variable domain, rest sourced from reference TRBV18 and TRBJ2-7, is NAGVMQNPRHLVRRRGQEARLRCSPMKGHSHVYWYRQLPEEGLKFMVYLQKENIIDESGMPKERFSAEFPKEGPSILRIQQVVRGDSAAYFCASSPEQDSYEQYFGPGTRLTVT.